The T cell receptor beta chain under discussion was sequenced for a study of beta chain features in type 1 diabetes. For the study at large: What patients shared with healthy donors was a similar profile of age, gender and cell yields.

Each sorted population was over 98% pure. CDR1 is SQVTM and CDR2 is ANQGSEA in the germline V gene. Germline trimming cut 0 bases from V and 2 bases from J; bases unmatched to any gene: 4. There are 15 residues in the CDR3. Investigators reverse transcribed all isolated RNA, so they sequenced expressed TCRB transcripts. The protocol was immunoSEQ multiplex PCR, while the TCRdb copy is restricted to in-frame clones and leaves out a portion. The sample includes 150,000 to 200,000 clones, roughly 9.1% of them seen just once. The sequencing sample was made of central memory CD4+ T cells from blood. The source of this sequence is a woman under 30 in good health. The chain is built from TRBV29-1 and TRBJ2-7; 10 nucleotides align to TRBD1. In nucleotides, the CDR3 is TGCAGCGTTGAAGATGGGACAGGGGAGACCTACGAGCAGTACTTC. Protein sequence: CSVEDGTGETYEQYF.